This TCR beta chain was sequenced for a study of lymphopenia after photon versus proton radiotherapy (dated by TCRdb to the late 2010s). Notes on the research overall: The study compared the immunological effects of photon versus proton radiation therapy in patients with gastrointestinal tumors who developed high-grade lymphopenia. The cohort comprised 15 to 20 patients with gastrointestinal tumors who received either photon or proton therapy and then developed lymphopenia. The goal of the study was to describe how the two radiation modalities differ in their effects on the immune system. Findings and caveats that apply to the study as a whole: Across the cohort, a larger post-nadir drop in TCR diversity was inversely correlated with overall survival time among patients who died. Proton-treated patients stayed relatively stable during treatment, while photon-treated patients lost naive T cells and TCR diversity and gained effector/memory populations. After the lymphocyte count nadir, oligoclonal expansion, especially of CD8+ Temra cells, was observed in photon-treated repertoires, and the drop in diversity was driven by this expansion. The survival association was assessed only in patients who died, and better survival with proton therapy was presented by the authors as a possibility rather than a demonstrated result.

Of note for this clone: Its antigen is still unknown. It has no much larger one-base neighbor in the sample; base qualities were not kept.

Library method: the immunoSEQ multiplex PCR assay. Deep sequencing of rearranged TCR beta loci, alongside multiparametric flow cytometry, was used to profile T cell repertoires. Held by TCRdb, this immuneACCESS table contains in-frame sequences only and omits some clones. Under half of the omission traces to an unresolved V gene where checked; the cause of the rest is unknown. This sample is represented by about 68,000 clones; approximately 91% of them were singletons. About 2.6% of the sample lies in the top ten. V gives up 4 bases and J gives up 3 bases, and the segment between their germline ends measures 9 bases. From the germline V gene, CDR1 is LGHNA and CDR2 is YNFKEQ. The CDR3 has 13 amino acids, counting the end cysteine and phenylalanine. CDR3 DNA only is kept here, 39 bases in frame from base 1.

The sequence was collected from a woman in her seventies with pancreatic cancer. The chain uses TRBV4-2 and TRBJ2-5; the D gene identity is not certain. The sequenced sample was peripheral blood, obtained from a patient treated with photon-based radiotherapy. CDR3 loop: CASSPDLKETQYF. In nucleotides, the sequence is TGTGCCAGCAGCCCCGACTTGAAAGAGACCCAGTACTTC.